This TCR beta chain was identified during a study of cytomegalovirus exposure and HLA in healthy donors. 13 Jbeta primers and 60 Vbeta primers were used for the PCR. The data were produced by immunoSEQ multiplex PCR, yet TCRdb's version contains in-frame clones alone and is incomplete. This sample has about 92,000 clones, with over 70% found just once. CDR1 and CDR2 (germline): MNHNY, SVGAGI (reference sequence). J lost 3 bases, V lost 10 bases, and 3 bases had no gene match. This CDR3 is built from 13 residues. The chain couples TRBV6-6 to TRBJ2-1; TRBD2 matches 10 bases. This receptor was taken from a girl aged 2 to 10 in good health and CMV-seropositive. What was sequenced was PBMCs. As DNA, the CDR3 is TGTGCCACAGGGACTAGCGTCTACAATGAGCAGTTCTTC. Amino acid sequence: CATGTSVYNEQFF.